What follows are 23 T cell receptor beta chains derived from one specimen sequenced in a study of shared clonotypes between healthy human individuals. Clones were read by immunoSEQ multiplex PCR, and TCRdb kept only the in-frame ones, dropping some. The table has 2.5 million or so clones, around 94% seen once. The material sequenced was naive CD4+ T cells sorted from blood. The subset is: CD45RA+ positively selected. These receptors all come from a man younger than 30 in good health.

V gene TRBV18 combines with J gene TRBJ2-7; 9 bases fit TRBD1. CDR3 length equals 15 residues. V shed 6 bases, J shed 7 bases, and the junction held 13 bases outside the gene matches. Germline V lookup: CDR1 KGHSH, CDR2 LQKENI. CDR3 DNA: TGTGCCAGCTCCCCGGGGACAGGGAGGTCGGGGGAGCAGTACTTC. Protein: CASSPGTGRSGEQYF.

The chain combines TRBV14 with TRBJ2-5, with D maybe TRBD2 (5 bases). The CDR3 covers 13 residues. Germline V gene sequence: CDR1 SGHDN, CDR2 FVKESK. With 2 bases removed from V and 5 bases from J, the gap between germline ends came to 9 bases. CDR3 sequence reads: CASSQHSVETQYF. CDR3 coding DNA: TGTGCCAGCAGCCAACATAGCGTTGAGACCCAGTACTTC.

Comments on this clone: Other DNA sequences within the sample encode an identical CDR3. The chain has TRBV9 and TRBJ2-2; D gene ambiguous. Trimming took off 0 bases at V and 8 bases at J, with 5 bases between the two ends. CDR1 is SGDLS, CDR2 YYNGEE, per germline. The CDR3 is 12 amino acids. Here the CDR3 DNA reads TGTGCCAGCAGCGTAGGGGTGGGGGAGCTGTTTTTT. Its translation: CASSVGVGELFF.

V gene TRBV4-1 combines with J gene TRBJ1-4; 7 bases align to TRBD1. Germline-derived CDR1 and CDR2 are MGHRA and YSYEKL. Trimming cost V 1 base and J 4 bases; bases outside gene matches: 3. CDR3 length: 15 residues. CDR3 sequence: CASSQGDRFNEKLFF. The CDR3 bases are TGCGCCAGCAGCCAAGGGGACAGATTTAATGAAAAACTGTTTTTT.

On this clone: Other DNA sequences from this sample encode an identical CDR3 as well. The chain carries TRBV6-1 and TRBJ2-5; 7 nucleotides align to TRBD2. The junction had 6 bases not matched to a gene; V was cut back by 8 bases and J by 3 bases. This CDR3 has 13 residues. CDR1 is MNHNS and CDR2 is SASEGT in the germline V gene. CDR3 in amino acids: CASRRGLEETQYF. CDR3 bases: TGTGCCAGCCGACGAGGACTAGAAGAGACCCAGTACTTC.

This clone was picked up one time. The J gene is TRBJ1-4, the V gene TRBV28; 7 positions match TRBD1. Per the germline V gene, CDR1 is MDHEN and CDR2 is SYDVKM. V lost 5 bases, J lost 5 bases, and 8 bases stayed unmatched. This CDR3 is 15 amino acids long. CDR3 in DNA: TGTGCCAGCAGTCTCCCGACAGGGAGGAATGAAAAACTGTTTTTT. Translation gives CASSLPTGRNEKLFF.

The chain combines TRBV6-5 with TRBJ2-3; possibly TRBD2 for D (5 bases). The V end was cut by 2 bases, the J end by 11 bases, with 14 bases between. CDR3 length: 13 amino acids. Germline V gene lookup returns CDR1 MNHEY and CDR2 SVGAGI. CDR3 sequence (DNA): TGTGCCAGCAGTTACAGCCCGCGCGGAGGGCAGTATTTT. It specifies CASSYSPRGGQYF.

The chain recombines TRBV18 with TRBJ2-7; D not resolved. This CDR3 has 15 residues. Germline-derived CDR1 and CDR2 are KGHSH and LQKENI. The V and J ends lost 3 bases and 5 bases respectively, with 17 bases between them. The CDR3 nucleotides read TGTGCCAGCTCACCGTCTGACACGTTCCTAAACGAGCAGTACTTC. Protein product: CASSPSDTFLNEQYF. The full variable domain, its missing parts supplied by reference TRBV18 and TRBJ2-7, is NAGVMQNPRHLVRRRGQEARLRCSPMKGHSHVYWYRQLPEEGLKFMVYLQKENIIDESGMPKERFSAEFPKEGPSILRIQQVVRGDSAAYFCASSPSDTFLNEQYFGPGTRLTVT.

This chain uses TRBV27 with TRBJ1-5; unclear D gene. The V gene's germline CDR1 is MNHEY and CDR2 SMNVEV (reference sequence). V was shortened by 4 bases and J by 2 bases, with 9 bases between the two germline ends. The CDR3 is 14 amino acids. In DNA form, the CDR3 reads TGTGCCAGCAGTTACTCAGGCGGCAATCAGCCCCAGCATTTT. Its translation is CASSYSGGNQPQHF.

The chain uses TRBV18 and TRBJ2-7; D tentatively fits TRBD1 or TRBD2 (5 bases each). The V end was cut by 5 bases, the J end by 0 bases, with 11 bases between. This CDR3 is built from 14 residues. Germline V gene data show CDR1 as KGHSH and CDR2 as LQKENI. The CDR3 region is CASSRDANSYEQYF. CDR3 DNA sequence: TGTGCCAGCTCAAGGGACGCTAACTCCTACGAGCAGTACTTC.

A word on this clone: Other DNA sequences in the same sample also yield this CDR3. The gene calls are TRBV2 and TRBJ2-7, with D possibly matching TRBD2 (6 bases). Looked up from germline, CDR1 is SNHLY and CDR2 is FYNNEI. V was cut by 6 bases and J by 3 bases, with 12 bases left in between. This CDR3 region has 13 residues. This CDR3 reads CASSRGLDYEQYF. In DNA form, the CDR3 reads TGTGCCAGCAGCCGGGGACTGGACTACGAGCAGTACTTC. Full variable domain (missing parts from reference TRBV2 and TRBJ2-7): EPEVTQTPSHQVTQMGQEVILRCVPISNHLYFYWYRQILGQKVEFLVSFYNNEISEKSEIFDDQFSVERPDGSNFTLKIRSTKLEDSAMYFCASSRGLDYEQYFGPGTRLTVT.

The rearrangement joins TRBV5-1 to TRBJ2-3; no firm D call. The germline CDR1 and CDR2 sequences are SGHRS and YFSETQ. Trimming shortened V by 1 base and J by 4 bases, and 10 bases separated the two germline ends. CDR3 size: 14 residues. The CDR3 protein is CASSLTPTSDTQYF. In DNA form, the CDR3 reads TGCGCCAGCAGCTTGACCCCTACCTCAGATACGCAGTATTTT.

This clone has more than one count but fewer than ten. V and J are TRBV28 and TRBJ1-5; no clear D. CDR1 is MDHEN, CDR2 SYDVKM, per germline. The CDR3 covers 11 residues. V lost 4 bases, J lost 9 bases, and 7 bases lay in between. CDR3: CASSSPRPQHF. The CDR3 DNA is TGTGCCAGCAGTTCCCCCCGGCCCCAGCATTTT.

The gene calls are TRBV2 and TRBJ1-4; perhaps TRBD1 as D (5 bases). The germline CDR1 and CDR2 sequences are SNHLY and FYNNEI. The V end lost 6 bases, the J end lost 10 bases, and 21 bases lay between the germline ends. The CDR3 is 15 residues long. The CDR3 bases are TGTGCCAGCAGACCCACCAGGGTAACCGGCGGAAAACTGTTTTTT. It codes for CASRPTRVTGGKLFF. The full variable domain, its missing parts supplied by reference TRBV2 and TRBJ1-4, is EPEVTQTPSHQVTQMGQEVILRCVPISNHLYFYWYRQILGQKVEFLVSFYNNEISEKSEIFDDQFSVERPDGSNFTLKIRSTKLEDSAMYFCASRPTRVTGGKLFFGSGTQLSVL.

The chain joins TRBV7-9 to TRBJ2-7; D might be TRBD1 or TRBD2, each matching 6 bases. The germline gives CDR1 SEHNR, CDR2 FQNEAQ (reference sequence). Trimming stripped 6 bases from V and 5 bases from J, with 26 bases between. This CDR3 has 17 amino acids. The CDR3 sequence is CASSLDWGSRGQDEQYF. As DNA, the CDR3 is TGTGCCAGCAGTCTCGACTGGGGATCCCGGGGGCAAGACGAGCAGTACTTC.

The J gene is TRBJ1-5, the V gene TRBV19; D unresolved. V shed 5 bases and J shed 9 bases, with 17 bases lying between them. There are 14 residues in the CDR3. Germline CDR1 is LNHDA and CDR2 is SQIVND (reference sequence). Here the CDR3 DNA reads TGTGCCAGTAGTCCCCATGAAGGATTGTTGCCCCAGCATTTT. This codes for CASSPHEGLLPQHF.

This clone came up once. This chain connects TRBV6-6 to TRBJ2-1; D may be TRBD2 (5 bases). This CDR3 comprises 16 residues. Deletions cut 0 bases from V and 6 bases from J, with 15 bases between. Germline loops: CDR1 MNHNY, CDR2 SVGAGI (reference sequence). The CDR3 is CASSYSIGVLINEQFF. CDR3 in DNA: TGTGCCAGCAGTTACTCGATCGGGGTATTGATCAATGAGCAGTTCTTC.

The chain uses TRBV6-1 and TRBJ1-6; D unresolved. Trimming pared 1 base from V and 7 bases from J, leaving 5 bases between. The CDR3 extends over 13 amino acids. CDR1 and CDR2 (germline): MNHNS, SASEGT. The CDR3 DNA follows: TGTGCCAGCAGTGAAGACCCAAATTCACCCCTCCACTTT. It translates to CASSEDPNSPLHF.

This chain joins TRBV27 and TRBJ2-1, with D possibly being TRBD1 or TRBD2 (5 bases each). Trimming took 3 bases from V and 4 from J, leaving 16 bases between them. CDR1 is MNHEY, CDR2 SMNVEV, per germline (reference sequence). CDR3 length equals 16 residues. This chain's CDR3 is CASSFLTRGAYNEQFF. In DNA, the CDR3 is TGTGCCAGCAGTTTCCTAACTAGGGGAGCTTACAATGAGCAGTTCTTC.

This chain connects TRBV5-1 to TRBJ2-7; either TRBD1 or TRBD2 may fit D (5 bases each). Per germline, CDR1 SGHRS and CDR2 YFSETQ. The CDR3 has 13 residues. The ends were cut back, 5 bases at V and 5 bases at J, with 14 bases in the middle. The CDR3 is CASRSGTKDEQYF. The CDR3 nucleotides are TGCGCCAGCAGGTCCGGGACGAAAGACGAGCAGTACTTC.

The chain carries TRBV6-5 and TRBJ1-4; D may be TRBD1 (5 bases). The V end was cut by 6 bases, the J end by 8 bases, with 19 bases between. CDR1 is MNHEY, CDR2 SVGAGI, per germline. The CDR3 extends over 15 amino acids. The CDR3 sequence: CASSPLTAGSEKLFF. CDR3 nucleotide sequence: TGTGCCAGCAGCCCTTTGACAGCTGGGTCCGAAAAACTGTTTTTT.

The CDR3 DNA is TGCAGCGTGGGCTGGACAGGTGGCAATCAGCCCCAGCATTTT. It codes for CSVGWTGGNQPQHF. This chain uses TRBV29-1 with TRBJ1-5; 7 nucleotides line up with TRBD1. With 6 bases clipped from V and 2 bases from J, the junction kept 7 bases outside the gene matches. The length of the CDR3 is 14 residues. Germline loops: CDR1 SQVTM, CDR2 ANQGSEA. The full variable domain, its missing parts supplied by reference TRBV29-1 and TRBJ1-5, is SAVISQKPSRDICQRGTSLTIQCQVDSQVTMMFWYRQQPGQSLTLIATANQGSEATYESGFVIDKFPISRPNLTFSTLTVSNMSPEDSSIYLCSVGWTGGNQPQHFGDGTRLSIL.

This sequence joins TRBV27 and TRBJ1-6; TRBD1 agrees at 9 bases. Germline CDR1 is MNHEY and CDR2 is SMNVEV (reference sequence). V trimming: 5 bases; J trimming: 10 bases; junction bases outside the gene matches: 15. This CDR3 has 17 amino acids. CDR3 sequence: CASSLRTGAATGSPLHF. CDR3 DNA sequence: TGTGCCAGCAGTCTTCGGACAGGGGCCGCCACGGGCTCACCCCTCCACTTT.